Below are 11 T cell receptor beta chains sequenced from a single sample in a study of blood T cell dynamics during melanoma immunotherapy. The time point: week 3, after first cycle of checkpoint inhibitor. Repertoires were generated with immunoSEQ multiplex PCR, while TCRdb's copy carries only in-frame clones and drops some. The table lists tens of thousands of clones, roughly 88% of them singletons, with 10% in the top ten. Here the sequenced sample was blood, taken from a patient treated with checkpoint blockade. These TCRs come from a human donor with melanoma.

The chain combines TRBV5-4 with TRBJ1-1, with TRBD1 as a possible D gene (5 bases). Trimming cost V 4 bases and J 7 bases, with 17 bases left between them. The CDR3 extends over 14 amino acids. CDR1 and CDR2 from the germline V gene are SGHNT and YYREEE (reference sequence). The CDR3 region is CASSQPTLGGEAFF. DNA of the CDR3: TGTGCCAGCAGCCAGCCGACGTTGGGGGGTGAAGCTTTCTTT.

The V gene is TRBV4-1, the J gene TRBJ2-7, with 10 bases fitting TRBD2. From germline, CDR1 is MGHRA and CDR2 YSYEKL. This CDR3 is built from 17 residues. The J segment lost 0 bases and the V segment lost 0 bases, leaving 5 bases of the junction unmatched. The CDR3 sequence is CASSQDRTSGSSYEQYF. The CDR3 DNA sequence: TGCGCCAGCAGCCAAGATAGGACTAGCGGATCCTCCTACGAGCAGTACTTC.

The DNA for the CDR3 is TGTGCCAGCAGTTTAGACAGGGTTCGGGGGTCGATCTCCTACGAGCAGTACTTC. Its translation is CASSLDRVRGSISYEQYF. The chain combines TRBV2 with TRBJ2-7, with D tentatively TRBD1 (7 bases). The CDR3 covers 18 residues. Germline V gene sequence: CDR1 SNHLY, CDR2 FYNNEI. Trimming removed 5 bases at V and 0 bases at J, with 23 bases between. The full variable domain, with the rest looked up from reference TRBV2 and TRBJ2-7, is EPEVTQTPSHQVTQMGQEVILRCVPISNHLYFYWYRQILGQKVEFLVSFYNNEISEKSEIFDDQFSVERPDGSNFTLKIRSTKLEDSAMYFCASSLDRVRGSISYEQYFGPGTRLTVT.

The rearrangement links TRBV7-2 to TRBJ1-2, with TRBD1 identical over 8 bases. The CDR3 is made up of 15 amino acids. Trimming took 5 bases from V and 8 from J; bases not matched to a gene: 13. The V gene's germline CDR1 is SGHTA and CDR2 FQGNSA. The CDR3 is CASSRRLGQGSGYTF. The DNA of the CDR3 is TGTGCCAGCAGCCGTAGACTTGGACAGGGATCCGGCTACACCTTC.

The chain employs TRBV7-8 and TRBJ1-5; 8 bases align to TRBD1. J lost 3 bases, V lost 4 bases, and 8 bases had no gene match. Germline V lookup: CDR1 SGHVS, CDR2 FQNEAQ. This CDR3 has 16 amino acids. Written as DNA, the CDR3 is TGTGCCAGCAGCTCCCGGACAGGGATATTCAATCAGCCCCAGCATTTT. It encodes CASSSRTGIFNQPQHF.

This clone was counted a few times. The rearrangement uses TRBV29-1 and TRBJ1-1; 7 nucleotides match TRBD1. The length of the CDR3 is 14 residues. V shed 6 bases, J shed 2 bases, and the junction held 9 bases outside the gene matches. CDR1 and CDR2 (germline): SQVTM, ANQGSEA. Written as DNA, the CDR3 is TGCAGCGTCATGACAGGGTTACGAAACACTGAAGCTTTCTTT. Residues: CSVMTGLRNTEAFF.

V is TRBV6-5 and J is TRBJ1-2; D is perhaps TRBD1 (6 bases). From germline, CDR1 is MNHEY and CDR2 SVGAGI. CDR3 length equals 12 residues. The V end lost 4 bases, the J end lost 8 bases, and 11 bases lay between the germline ends. CDR3 in amino acids: CASSSNRDGYTF. CDR3 coding DNA: TGTGCCAGCAGTTCCAACAGGGACGGCTACACCTTC.

J is TRBJ1-3 and V is TRBV6-5; D unclear. The CDR3 has 13 amino acids. The germline V and J ends were trimmed by 7 bases and 7 bases, with 14 bases remaining between them. The germline CDR1 and CDR2 sequences are MNHEY and SVGAGI. In nucleotides, the CDR3 is TGTGCCAGCAAGGGCCGGGCATGGAACACCATATATTTT. Its protein is CASKGRAWNTIYF.

The chain couples TRBV6-1 to TRBJ2-3; 8 bases agree with TRBD2. V lost 2 bases to trimming and J lost 1 base; unmatched junction nucleotides: 2. The CDR3 spans 15 residues. CDR1 is MNHNS and CDR2 is SASEGT in the germline V gene. The DNA of the CDR3 is TGTGCCAGCAGTGAAAGCGGGGGTCGCACAGATACGCAGTATTTT. This encodes CASSESGGRTDTQYF.

V and J are TRBV28 and TRBJ1-2, with a tentative D call TRBD1 (6 bases). CDR1 MDHEN and CDR2 SYDVKM come from the germline V gene. CDR3 length: 16 residues. The germline V and J ends were trimmed by 5 bases and 6 bases, with 22 bases remaining between them. The CDR3 reads CASSSGGGGADHGYTF. DNA for the CDR3: TGTGCCAGCAGTAGCGGAGGTGGGGGCGCTGACCATGGCTACACCTTC.

The rearrangement uses TRBV30 and TRBJ1-1; D is ambiguous. Germline V lookup: CDR1 GTSNPN, CDR2 SVGIG (reference sequence). V lost 2 bases to trimming and J lost 4 bases, with 14 bases between them. The CDR3 is 14 amino acids. Written as DNA, the CDR3 is TGTGCCTGGAGTCGGGCAATCGATGGCACTGAAGCTTTCTTT. Its protein product is CAWSRAIDGTEAFF.